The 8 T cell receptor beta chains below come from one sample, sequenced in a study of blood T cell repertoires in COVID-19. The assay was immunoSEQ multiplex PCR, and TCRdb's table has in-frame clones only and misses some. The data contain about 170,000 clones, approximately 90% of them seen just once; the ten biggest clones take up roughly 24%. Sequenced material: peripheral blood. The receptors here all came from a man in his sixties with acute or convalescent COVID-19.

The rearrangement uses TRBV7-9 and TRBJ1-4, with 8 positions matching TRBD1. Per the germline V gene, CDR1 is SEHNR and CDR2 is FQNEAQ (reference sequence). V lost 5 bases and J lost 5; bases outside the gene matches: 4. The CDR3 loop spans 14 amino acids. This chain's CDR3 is CASSTRQGNEKLFF. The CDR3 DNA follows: TGTGCCAGCAGCACCAGACAGGGGAATGAAAAACTGTTTTTT.

The CDR3 nucleotides are TGTGCCATCAGTGAGGGTCTAGGGGGCTACGAGCAGTACGTC. Translated: CAISEGLGGYEQYV. J is TRBJ2-7 and V is TRBV10-3; D possibly corresponds to TRBD1 (6 bases). Germline V gene lookup returns CDR1 ENHRY and CDR2 SYGVKD. Deletions cut 2 bases from V and 3 bases from J, with 11 bases between. The CDR3 runs to 14 residues.

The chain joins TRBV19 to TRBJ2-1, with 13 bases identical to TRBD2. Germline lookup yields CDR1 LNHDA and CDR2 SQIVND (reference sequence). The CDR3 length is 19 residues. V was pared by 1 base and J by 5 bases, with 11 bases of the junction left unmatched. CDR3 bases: TGTGCCAGTAGTATAGTCCCTCGGACTAGCGGGAGAATCAACAATGAGCAGTTCTTC. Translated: CASSIVPRTSGRINNEQFF.

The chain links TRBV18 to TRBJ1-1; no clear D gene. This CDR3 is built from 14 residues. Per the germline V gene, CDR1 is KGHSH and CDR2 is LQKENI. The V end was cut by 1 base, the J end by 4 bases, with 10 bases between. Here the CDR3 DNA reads TGTGCCAGCTCACCACGGAGCAGCGCCACTGAAGCTTTCTTT. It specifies CASSPRSSATEAFF.

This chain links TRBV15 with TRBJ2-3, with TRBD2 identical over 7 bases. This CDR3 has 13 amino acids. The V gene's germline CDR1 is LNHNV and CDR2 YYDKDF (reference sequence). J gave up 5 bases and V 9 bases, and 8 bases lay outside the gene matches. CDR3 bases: TGTGCCACGGGAGCGGGGCCTAGAGATACGCAGTATTTT. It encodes CATGAGPRDTQYF.

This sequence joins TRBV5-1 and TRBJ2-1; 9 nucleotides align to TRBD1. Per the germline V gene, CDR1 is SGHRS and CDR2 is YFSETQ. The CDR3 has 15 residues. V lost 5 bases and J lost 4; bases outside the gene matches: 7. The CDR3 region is CASSYTGTGYNEQFF. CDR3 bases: TGCGCCAGCAGTTATACCGGGACAGGGTACAATGAGCAGTTCTTC.

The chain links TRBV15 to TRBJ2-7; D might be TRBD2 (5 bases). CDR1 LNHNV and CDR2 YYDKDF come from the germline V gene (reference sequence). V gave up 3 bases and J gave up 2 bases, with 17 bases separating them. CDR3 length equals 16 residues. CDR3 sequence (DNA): TGTGCCACCAGCAGGGCCCCCCCGAGGGCAGCCTACGAGCAGTACTTC. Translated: CATSRAPPRAAYEQYF.

The CDR3 here is CASSVGQDTEAFF. In DNA form, the CDR3 reads TGCGCCAGCAGCGTGGGACAGGACACTGAAGCTTTCTTT. The gene calls are TRBV5-1 and TRBJ1-1, with 8 positions matching TRBD1. The CDR3 length is 13 residues. The germline gives CDR1 SGHRS, CDR2 YFSETQ. The J segment lost 3 bases and the V segment lost 4 bases, leaving 2 bases of the junction unmatched.